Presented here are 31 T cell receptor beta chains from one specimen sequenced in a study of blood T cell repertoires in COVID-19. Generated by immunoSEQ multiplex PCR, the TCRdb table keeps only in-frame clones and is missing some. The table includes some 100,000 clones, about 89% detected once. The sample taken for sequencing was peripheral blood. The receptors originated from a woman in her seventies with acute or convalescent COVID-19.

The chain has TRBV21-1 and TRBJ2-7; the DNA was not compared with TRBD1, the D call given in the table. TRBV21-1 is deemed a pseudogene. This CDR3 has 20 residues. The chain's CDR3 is CASSKSGVRTGSTTLYEQYV. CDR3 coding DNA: TGTGCCAGCAGCAAAAGCGGGGTCAGGACAGGGTCAACTACTCTCTACGAGCAGTACGTC.

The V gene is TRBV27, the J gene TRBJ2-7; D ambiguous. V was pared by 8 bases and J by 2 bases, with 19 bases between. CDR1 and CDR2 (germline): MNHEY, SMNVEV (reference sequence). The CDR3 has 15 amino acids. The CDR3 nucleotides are TGTGCCAGCCGAAAATATAAAGCCGTCCCCTACGAGCAGTACGTC. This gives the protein CASRKYKAVPYEQYV.

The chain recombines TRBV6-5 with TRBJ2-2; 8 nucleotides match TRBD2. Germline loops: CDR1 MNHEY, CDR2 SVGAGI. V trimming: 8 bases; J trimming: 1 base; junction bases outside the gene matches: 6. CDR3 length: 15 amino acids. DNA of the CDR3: TGTGCCAGCCCGGGGGGGGAGTTGAACACCGGGGAGCTGTTTTTT. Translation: CASPGGELNTGELFF.

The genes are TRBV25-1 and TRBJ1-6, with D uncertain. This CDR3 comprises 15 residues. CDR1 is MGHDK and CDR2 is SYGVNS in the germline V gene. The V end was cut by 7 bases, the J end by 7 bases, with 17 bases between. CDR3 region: CASTPSVGGNSPLHF. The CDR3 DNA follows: TGTGCCAGCACCCCCTCGGTAGGAGGGAATTCACCCCTCCACTTT.

The CDR3 here is CASSPTARGNRMNTEAFF. The CDR3 coding sequence is TGTGCCAGCAGCCCCACGGCCCGGGGGAACAGAATGAACACTGAAGCTTTCTTT. This chain joins TRBV3-1 (or the pseudogene TRBV3-2) and TRBJ1-1; D perhaps matches TRBD1 (5 bases). Trimming removed 4 bases from V and 0 bases from J, with 21 bases in between. Per the germline V gene, CDR1 is LGHDT and CDR2 is YNNKEL (reference sequence). The CDR3 spans 18 residues.

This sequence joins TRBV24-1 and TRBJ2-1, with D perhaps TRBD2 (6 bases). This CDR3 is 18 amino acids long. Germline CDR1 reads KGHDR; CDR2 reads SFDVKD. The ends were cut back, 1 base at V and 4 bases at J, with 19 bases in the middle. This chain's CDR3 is CATSDFGGTGGGYNEQFF. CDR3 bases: TGTGCCACCAGTGATTTCGGGGGTACAGGTGGGGGGTACAATGAGCAGTTCTTC.

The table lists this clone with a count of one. CDR3 protein: CASSEYRFTDTQYF. The CDR3 DNA follows: TGTGCCAGCAGTGAATACAGATTCACAGATACGCAGTATTTT. This chain uses TRBV2 with TRBJ2-3; D remains unclear. Trimming took off 2 bases at V and 2 bases at J, with 8 bases between the two ends. Germline CDR1 is SNHLY and CDR2 is FYNNEI. The CDR3 runs 14 residues.

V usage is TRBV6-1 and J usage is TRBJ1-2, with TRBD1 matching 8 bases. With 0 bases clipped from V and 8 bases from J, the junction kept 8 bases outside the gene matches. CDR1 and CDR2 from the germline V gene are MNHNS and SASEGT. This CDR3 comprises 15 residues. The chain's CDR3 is CASSEARQGARGYTF. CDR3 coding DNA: TGTGCCAGCAGTGAAGCTCGGCAGGGGGCGCGGGGCTACACCTTC.

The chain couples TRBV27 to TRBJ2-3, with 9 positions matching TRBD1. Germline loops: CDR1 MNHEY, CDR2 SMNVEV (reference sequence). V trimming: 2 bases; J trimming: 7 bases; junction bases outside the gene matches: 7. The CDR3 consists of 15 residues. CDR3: CASSLARDRVNTQYF. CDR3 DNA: TGTGCCAGCAGTTTAGCCCGGGACAGGGTAAATACGCAGTATTTT.

CDR3 sequence reads: CASSLRQVANVLTF. Here the CDR3 DNA reads TGTGCCAGCAGCCTGCGACAGGTTGCCAACGTCCTGACTTTC. The gene calls are TRBV3-1 (or the pseudogene TRBV3-2) and TRBJ2-6; possible D gene TRBD1, 6 bases. Germline CDR1 LGHDT, CDR2 YNNKEL (reference sequence). The CDR3 extends over 14 amino acids. Trimming took 4 bases from V and 7 from J, leaving 11 bases between them.

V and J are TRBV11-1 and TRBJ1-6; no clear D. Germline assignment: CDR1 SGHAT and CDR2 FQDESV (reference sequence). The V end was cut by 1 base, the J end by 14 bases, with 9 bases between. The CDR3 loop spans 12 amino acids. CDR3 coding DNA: TGTGCCAGCAGCTTAGATCGAGAGGCCCTCCACTTT. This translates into CASSLDREALHF.

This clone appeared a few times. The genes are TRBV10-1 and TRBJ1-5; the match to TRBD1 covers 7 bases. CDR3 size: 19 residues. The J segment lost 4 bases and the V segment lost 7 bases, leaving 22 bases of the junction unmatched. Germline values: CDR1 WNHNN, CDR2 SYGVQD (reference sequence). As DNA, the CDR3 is TGCGCCAGCACACGCGCGGGCTTTACCGGGACAGCCTCTAATCAGCCCCAGCATTTT. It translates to CASTRAGFTGTASNQPQHF.

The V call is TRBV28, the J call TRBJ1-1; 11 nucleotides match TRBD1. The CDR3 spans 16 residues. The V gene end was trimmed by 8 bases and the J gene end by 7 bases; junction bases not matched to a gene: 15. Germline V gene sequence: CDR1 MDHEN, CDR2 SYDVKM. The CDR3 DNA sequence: TGTGCCAGCCTAGGCGTATCCTGGACAGGGGGCGGTGAAGCTTTCTTT. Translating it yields CASLGVSWTGGGEAFF.

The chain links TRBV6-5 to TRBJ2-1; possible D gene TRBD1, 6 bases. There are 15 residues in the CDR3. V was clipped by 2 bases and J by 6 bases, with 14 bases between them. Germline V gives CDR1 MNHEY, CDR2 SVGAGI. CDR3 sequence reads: CASSYDWTEGNEQFF. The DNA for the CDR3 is TGTGCCAGCAGTTACGATTGGACAGAAGGCAATGAGCAGTTCTTC.

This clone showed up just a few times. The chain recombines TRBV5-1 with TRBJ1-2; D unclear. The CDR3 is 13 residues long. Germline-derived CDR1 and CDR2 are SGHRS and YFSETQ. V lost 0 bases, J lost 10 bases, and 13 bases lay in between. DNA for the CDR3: TGCGCCAGCAGCTTGGAGGCAGCGGATTCCTACACCTTC. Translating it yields CASSLEAADSYTF.

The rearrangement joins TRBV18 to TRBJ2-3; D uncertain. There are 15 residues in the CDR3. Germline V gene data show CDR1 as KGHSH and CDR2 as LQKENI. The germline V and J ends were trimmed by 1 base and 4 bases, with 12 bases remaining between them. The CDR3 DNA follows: TGTGCCAGCTCACCACAGTGGGCAGTTGCAGATACGCAGTATTTT. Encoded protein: CASSPQWAVADTQYF.

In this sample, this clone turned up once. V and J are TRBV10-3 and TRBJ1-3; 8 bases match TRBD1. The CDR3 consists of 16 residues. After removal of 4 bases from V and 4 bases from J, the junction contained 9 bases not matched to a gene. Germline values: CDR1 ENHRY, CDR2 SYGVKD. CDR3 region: CAISGGQVTLGNTIYF. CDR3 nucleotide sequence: TGTGCCATCAGTGGGGGACAGGTGACCCTCGGAAACACCATATATTTT.

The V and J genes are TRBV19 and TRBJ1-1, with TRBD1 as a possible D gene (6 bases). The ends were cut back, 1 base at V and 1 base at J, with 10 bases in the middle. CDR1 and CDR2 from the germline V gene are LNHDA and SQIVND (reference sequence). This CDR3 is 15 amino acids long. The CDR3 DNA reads TGTGCCAGTAGTATAGGACTACAGGGGAACACTGAAGCTTTCTTT. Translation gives CASSIGLQGNTEAFF.

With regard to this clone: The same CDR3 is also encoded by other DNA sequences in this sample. The CDR3: CASSERPGQGSNEKLFF. The CDR3, as DNA: TGTGCCAGCAGTGAGAGACCGGGACAGGGTTCTAATGAAAAACTGTTTTTT. The chain is built from TRBV6-1 and TRBJ1-4; 9 positions match TRBD1. V shed 3 bases and J 3 bases; nucleotides not matched to a gene: 8. The CDR3 length is 17 residues. CDR1 is MNHNS and CDR2 is SASEGT in the germline V gene.

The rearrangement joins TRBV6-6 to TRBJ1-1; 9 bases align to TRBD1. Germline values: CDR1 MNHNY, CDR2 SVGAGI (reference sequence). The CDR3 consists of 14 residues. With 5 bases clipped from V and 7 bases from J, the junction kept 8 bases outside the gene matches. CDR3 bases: TGTGCCAGCAGTCCGGGACAGGGACAAAGTGAAGCTTTCTTT. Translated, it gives CASSPGQGQSEAFF.

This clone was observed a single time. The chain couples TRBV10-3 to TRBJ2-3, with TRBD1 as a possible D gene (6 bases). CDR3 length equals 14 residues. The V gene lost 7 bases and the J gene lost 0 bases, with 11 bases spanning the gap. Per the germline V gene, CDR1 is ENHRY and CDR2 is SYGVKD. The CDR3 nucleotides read TGTGCCATCAAAGGACAGTCTAGCACAGATACGCAGTATTTT. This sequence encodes CAIKGQSSTDTQYF.

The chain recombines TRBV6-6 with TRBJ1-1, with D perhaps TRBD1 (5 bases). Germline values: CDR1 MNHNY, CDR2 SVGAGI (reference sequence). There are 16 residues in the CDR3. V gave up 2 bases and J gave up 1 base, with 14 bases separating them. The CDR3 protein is CASSYTSGGGNTEAFF. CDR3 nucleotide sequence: TGTGCCAGCAGTTACACCAGTGGCGGGGGGAACACTGAAGCTTTCTTT.

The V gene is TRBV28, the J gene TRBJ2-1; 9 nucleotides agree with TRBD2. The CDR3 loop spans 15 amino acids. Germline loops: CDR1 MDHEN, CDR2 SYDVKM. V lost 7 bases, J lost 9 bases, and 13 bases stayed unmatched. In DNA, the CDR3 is TGTGCCAGCACCGGATTAGCGGGAGACTTTGGTGAGCAGTTCTTC. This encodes CASTGLAGDFGEQFF.

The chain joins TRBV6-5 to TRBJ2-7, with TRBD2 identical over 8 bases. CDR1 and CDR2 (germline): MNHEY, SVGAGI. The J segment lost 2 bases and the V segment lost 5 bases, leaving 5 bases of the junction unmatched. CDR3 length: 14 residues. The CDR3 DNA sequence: TGTGCCAGCAGTCGAGAGCGGGGGCCCTACGAGCAGTACGTC. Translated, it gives CASSRERGPYEQYV.

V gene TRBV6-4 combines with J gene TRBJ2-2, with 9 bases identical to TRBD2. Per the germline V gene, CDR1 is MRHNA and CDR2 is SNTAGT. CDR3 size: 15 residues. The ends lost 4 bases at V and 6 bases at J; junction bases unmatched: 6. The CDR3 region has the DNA TGTGCCAGCAGTGTATTTAGCGGGGGTTCCGGGGAGCTGTTTTTT. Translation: CASSVFSGGSGELFF.

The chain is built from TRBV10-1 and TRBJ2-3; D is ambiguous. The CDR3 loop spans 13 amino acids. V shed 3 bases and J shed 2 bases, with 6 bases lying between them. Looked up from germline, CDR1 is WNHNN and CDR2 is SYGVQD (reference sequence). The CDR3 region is CASSEAFTDTQYF. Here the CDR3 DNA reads TGCGCCAGCAGTGAAGCGTTCACAGATACGCAGTATTTT.

CDR3 residues: CASSYSAGGVYEQYV. The CDR3 coding sequence is TGTGCCAGCAGTTACTCAGCGGGGGGGGTCTACGAGCAGTACGTC. The chain uses TRBV6-5 and TRBJ2-7; 10 nucleotides align to TRBD2. This CDR3 contains 15 residues. Germline V lookup: CDR1 MNHEY, CDR2 SVGAGI. Trimming at V came to 0 bases and at J to 3 bases, leaving 2 bases not matched to a gene.

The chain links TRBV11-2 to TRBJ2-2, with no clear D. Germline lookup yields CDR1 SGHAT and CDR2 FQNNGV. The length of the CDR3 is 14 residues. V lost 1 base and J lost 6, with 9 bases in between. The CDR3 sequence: CASSLALPPGELFF. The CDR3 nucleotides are TGTGCCAGCAGCTTAGCTCTTCCCCCCGGGGAGCTGTTTTTT.

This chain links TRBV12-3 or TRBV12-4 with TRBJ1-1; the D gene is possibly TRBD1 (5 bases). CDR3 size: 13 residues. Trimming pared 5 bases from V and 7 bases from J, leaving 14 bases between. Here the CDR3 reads CASSAPGQVEAFF. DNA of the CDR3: TGTGCCAGCAGTGCACCCGGACAAGTTGAAGCTTTCTTT.

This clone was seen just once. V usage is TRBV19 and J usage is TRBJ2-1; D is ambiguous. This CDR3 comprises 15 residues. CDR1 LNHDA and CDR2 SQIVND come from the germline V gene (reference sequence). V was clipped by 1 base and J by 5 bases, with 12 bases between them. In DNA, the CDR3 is TGTGCCAGTAGTATAGCTGCACTTCCCCACAATGAGCAGTTCTTC. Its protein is CASSIAALPHNEQFF.

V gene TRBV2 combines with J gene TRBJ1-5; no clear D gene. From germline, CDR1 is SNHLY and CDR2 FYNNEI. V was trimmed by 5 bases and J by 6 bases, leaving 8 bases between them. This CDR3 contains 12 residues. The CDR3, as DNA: TGTGCCAGCAGTCCGGACTTTCAGCCCCAGCATTTT. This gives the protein CASSPDFQPQHF.